This entry describes one T cell receptor (beta chain). This record belongs to a study of blood T cell repertoires in COVID-19. The CDR3 loop spans 15 amino acids. Trimming removed 6 bases from V and 5 bases from J; junction bases left unmatched: 11. Germline values: CDR1 ENHRY, CDR2 SYGVKD. Clones were read by immunoSEQ multiplex PCR, and TCRdb kept only the in-frame ones, dropping some. The table shows 120,000 to 150,000 clones, with roughly 86% occurring only once. The sequenced sample was peripheral blood. The source of this sequence is a woman aged 55-70 years with acute or convalescent COVID-19. The chain uses TRBV10-3 and TRBJ1-1; 8 bases are a match to TRBD1. DNA of the CDR3: TGTGCCATCAGGGAGCCAGGGGGCGCGGGGACTGAAGCTTTCTTT. Its translation is CAIREPGGAGTEAFF.